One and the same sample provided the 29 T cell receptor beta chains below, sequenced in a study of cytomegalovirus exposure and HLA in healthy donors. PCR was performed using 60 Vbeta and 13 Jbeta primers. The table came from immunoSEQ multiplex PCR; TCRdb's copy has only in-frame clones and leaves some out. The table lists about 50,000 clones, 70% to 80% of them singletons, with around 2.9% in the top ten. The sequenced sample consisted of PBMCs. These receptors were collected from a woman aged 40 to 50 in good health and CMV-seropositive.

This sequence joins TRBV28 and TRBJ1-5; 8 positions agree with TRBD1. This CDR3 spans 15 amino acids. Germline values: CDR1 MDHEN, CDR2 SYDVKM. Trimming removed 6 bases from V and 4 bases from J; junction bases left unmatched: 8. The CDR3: CASSLGTGENQPQHF. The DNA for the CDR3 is TGTGCCAGCAGCCTTGGGACAGGCGAAAATCAGCCCCAGCATTTT.

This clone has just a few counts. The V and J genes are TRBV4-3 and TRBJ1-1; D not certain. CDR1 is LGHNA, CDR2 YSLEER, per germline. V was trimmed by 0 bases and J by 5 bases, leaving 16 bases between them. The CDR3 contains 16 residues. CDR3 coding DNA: TGCGCCAGCAGCCAAGATTTCGGGGTCCCGGAGACTGAAGCTTTCTTT. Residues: CASSQDFGVPETEAFF.

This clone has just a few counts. CDR3 DNA sequence: TGTGCCAGCAGCTTCCTGACAGGTTCCACTGAAGCTTTCTTT. Its translation is CASSFLTGSTEAFF. V gene TRBV7-8 combines with J gene TRBJ1-1; possible D gene TRBD1, 6 bases. Germline V gene data show CDR1 as SGHVS and CDR2 as FQNEAQ. The CDR3 loop spans 14 amino acids. V was clipped by 3 bases and J by 4 bases, with 12 bases between them.

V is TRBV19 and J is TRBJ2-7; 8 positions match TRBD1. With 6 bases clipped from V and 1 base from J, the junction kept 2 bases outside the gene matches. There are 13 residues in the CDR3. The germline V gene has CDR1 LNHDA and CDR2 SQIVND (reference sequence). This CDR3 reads CASSRQGSYEQYF. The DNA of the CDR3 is TGTGCCAGTAGCAGACAGGGGTCCTACGAGCAGTACTTC.

CDR3 DNA: TGTGCCAGCAGCCCTGAAATAGGGGGCAGCTATGGCTACACCTTC. Protein sequence: CASSPEIGGSYGYTF. The rearrangement links TRBV7-8 to TRBJ1-2; 7 bases fit TRBD1. This CDR3 is 15 amino acids long. The germline gives CDR1 SGHVS, CDR2 FQNEAQ. V was pared by 5 bases and J by 4 bases, with 10 bases of the junction left unmatched.

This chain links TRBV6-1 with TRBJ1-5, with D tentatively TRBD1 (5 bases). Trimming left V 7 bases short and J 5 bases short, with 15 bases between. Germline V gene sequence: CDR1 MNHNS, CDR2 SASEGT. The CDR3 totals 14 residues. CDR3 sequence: CASTAGWGDQPQHF. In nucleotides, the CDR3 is TGTGCCAGCACCGCCGGGTGGGGGGATCAGCCCCAGCATTTT.

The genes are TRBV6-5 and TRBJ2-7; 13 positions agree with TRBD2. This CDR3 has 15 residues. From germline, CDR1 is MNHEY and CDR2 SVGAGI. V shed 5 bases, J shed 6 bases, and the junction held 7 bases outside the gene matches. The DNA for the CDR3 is TGTGCCAGCAGTATCTCCGGGACTAGCGGGGTCGAGCAGTACTTC. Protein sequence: CASSISGTSGVEQYF.

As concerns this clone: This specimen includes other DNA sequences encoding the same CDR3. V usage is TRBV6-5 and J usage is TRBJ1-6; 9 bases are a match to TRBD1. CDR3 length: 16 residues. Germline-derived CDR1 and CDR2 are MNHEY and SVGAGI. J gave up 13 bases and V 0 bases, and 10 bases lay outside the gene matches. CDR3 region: CASSYSKGQGVPPLHF. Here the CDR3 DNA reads TGTGCCAGCAGTTACTCGAAGGGACAGGGTGTCCCCCCCCTCCACTTT.

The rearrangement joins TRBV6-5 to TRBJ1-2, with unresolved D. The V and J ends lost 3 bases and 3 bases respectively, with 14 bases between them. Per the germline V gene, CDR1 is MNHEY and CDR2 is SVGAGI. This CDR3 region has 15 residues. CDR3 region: CASSYSSVVDYGYTF. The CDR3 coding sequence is TGTGCCAGCAGTTATAGCAGTGTCGTCGACTATGGCTACACCTTC.

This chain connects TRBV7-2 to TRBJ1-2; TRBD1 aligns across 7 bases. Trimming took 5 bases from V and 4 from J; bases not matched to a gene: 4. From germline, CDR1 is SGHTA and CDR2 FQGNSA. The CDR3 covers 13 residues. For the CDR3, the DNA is TGTGCCAGCAGCCGACAGGGAGCCTATGGCTACACCTTC. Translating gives CASSRQGAYGYTF.

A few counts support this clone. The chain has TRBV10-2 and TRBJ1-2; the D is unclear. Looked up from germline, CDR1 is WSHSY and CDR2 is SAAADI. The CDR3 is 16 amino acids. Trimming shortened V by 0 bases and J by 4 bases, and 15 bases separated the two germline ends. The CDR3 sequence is CASSESTRPLGYGYTF. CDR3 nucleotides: TGCGCCAGCAGTGAGTCGACTCGGCCGCTTGGCTATGGCTACACCTTC.

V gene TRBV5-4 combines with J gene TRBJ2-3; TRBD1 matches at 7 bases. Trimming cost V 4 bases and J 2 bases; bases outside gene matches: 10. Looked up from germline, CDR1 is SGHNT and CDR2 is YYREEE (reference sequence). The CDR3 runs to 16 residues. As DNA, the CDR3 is TGTGCCAGCAGCCTTTACAGGGGTGGGAACACAGATACGCAGTATTTT. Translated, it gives CASSLYRGGNTDTQYF.

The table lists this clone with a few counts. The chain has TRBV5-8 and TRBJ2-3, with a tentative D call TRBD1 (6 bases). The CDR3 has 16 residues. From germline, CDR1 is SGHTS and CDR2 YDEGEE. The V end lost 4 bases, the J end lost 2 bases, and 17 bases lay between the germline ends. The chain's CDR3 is CASSRGHDLATDTQYF. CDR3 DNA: TGTGCCAGCAGCCGGGGACACGACCTCGCCACAGATACGCAGTATTTT.

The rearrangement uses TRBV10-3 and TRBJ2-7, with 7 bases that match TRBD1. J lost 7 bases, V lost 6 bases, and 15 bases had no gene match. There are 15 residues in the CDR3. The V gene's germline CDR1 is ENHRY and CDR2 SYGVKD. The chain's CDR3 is CAIRAEKQGPREQYF. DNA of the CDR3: TGTGCCATCAGGGCCGAGAAACAGGGGCCGAGAGAGCAGTACTTC.

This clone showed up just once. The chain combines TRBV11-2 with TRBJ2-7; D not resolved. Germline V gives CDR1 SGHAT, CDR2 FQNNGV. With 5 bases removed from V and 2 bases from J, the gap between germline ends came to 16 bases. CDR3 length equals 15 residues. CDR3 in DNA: TGTGCCAGCAGCCAGCGTCCGAATAGGCCCTACGAGCAGTACTTC. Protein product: CASSQRPNRPYEQYF. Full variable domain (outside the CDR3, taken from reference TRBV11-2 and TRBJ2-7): EAGVAQSPRYKIIEKRQSVAFWCNPISGHATLYWYQQILGQGPKLLIQFQNNGVVDDSQLPKDRFSAERLKGVDSTLKIQPAKLEDSAVYLCASSQRPNRPYEQYFGPGTRLTVT.

The CDR3 coding sequence is TGTGCCAGCGCCCAGGTCTACTCCTACGAGCAGTACTTC. Amino acids: CASAQVYSYEQYF. J is TRBJ2-7 and V is TRBV6-5; D not resolved. V was pared by 8 bases and J by 0 bases, with 11 bases between. The CDR3 runs 13 residues. Germline V gives CDR1 MNHEY, CDR2 SVGAGI.

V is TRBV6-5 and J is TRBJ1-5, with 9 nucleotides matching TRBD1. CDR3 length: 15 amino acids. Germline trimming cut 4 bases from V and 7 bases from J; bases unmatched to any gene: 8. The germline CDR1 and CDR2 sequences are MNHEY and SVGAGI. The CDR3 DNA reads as TGTGCCAGCAGTTCGCGACAGGGGGTAGGACAGCCCCAGCATTTT. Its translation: CASSSRQGVGQPQHF.

The CDR3 coding sequence is TGTGCCAGCAGCTTAATGGACAGTAACACTGAAGCTTTCTTT. It specifies CASSLMDSNTEAFF. V and J are TRBV7-9 and TRBJ1-1, with D possibly TRBD1 on 6 matching bases. V was trimmed by 2 bases and J by 2 bases, leaving 9 bases between them. The CDR3 is made up of 14 amino acids. Germline V gene sequence: CDR1 SEHNR, CDR2 FQNEAQ (reference sequence). The whole variable domain, remainder taken from reference TRBV7-9 and TRBJ1-1, is DTGVSQNPRHKITKRGQNVTFRCDPISEHNRLYWYRQTLGQGPEFLTYFQNEAQLEKSRLLSDRFSAERPKGSFSTLEIQRTEQGDSAMYLCASSLMDSNTEAFFGQGTRLTVV.

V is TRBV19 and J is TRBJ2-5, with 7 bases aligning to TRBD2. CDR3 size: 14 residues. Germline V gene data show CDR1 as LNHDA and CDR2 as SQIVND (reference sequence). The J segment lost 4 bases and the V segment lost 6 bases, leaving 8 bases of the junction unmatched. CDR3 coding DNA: TGTGCCAGTAGCCGCAGGGAGCGGGGAGAGACCCAGTACTTC. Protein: CASSRRERGETQYF.

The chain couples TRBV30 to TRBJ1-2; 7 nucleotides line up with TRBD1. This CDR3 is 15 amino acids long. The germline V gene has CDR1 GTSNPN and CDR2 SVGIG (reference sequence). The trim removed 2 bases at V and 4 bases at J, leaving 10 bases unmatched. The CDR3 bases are TGTGCCTGGAGTCGCGACAGGGCCCAATCCTATGGCTACACCTTC. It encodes CAWSRDRAQSYGYTF.

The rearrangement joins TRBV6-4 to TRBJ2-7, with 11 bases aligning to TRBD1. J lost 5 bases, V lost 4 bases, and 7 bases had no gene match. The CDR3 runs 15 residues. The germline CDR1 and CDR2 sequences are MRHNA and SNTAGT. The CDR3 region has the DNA TGTGCCAGCAGTGCTTCCGGACAGGGGGCGGACGAGCAGTACTTC. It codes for CASSASGQGADEQYF.

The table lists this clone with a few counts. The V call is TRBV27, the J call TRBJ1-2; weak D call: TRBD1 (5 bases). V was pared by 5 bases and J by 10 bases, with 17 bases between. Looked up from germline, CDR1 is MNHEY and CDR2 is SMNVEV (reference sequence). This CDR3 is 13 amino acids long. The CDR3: CASSPHGGTYYTF. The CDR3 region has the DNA TGTGCCAGCAGTCCGCACGGGGGTACGTACTACACCTTC.

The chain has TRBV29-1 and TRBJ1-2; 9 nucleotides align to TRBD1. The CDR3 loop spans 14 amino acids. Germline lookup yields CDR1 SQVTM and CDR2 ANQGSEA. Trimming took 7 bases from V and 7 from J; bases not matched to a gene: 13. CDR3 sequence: CSAHRDREASGYTF. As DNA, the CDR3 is TGCAGCGCCCATCGGGACAGGGAAGCGAGTGGCTACACCTTC.

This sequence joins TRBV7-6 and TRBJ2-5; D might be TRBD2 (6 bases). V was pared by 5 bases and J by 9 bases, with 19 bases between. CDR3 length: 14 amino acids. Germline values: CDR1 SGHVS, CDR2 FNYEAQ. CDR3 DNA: TGTGCCAGCAGCCTTGGCGGGGAGGTGGGGTCCCAGTACTTC. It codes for CASSLGGEVGSQYF.

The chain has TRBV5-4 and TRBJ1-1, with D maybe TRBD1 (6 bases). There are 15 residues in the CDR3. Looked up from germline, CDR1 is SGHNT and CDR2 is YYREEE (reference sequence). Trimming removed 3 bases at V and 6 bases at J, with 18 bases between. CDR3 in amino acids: CASSSRDKSGSEAFF. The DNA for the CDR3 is TGTGCCAGCAGCTCCCGGGACAAAAGTGGGTCTGAAGCTTTCTTT.

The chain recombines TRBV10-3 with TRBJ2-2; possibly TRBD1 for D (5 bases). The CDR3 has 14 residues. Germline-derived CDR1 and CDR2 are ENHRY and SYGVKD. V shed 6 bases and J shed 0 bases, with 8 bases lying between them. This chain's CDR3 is CAIRGDSNTGELFF. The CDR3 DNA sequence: TGTGCCATCAGAGGGGATTCGAACACCGGGGAGCTGTTTTTT.

CDR3 residues: CAWETGGTEAFF. The CDR3 nucleotides are TGTGCCTGGGAAACAGGGGGCACTGAAGCTTTCTTT. The V gene is TRBV30, the J gene TRBJ1-1; 8 bases fit TRBD1. Germline V gene data show CDR1 as GTSNPN and CDR2 as SVGIG (reference sequence). The CDR3 covers 12 residues. V dropped 5 bases and J dropped 4; count of bases not matched to a gene: 3.

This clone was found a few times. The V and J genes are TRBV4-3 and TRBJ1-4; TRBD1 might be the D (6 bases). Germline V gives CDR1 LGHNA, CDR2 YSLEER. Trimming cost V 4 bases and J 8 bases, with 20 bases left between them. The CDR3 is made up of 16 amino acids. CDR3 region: CASSRGVGGAREKLFF. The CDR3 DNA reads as TGCGCCAGCAGCCGAGGGGTAGGGGGGGCTCGGGAAAAACTGTTTTTT.

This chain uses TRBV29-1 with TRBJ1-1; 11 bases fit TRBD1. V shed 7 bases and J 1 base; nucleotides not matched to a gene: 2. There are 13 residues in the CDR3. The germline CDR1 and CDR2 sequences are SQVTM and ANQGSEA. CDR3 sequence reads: CSAGTGGNTEAFF. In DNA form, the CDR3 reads TGCAGCGCGGGGACAGGGGGGAACACTGAAGCTTTCTTT.